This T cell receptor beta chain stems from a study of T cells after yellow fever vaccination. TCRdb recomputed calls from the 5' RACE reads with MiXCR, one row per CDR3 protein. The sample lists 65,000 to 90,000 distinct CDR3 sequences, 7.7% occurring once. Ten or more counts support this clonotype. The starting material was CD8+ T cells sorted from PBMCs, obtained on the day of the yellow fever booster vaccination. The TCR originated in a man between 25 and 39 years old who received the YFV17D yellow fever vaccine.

The CDR3 sequence: CASSLTGSAYGYTF. The CDR3 coding sequence is TGCGCCAGCAGCTTAACAGGCTCCGCCTATGGCTACACCTTC. The chain has TRBV5-1 and TRBJ1-2, with D possibly matching TRBD1 (5 bases). Germline V gene sequence: CDR1 SGHRS, CDR2 YFSETQ. The CDR3 is 14 amino acids. V was trimmed by 2 bases and J by 4 bases, leaving 12 bases between them.